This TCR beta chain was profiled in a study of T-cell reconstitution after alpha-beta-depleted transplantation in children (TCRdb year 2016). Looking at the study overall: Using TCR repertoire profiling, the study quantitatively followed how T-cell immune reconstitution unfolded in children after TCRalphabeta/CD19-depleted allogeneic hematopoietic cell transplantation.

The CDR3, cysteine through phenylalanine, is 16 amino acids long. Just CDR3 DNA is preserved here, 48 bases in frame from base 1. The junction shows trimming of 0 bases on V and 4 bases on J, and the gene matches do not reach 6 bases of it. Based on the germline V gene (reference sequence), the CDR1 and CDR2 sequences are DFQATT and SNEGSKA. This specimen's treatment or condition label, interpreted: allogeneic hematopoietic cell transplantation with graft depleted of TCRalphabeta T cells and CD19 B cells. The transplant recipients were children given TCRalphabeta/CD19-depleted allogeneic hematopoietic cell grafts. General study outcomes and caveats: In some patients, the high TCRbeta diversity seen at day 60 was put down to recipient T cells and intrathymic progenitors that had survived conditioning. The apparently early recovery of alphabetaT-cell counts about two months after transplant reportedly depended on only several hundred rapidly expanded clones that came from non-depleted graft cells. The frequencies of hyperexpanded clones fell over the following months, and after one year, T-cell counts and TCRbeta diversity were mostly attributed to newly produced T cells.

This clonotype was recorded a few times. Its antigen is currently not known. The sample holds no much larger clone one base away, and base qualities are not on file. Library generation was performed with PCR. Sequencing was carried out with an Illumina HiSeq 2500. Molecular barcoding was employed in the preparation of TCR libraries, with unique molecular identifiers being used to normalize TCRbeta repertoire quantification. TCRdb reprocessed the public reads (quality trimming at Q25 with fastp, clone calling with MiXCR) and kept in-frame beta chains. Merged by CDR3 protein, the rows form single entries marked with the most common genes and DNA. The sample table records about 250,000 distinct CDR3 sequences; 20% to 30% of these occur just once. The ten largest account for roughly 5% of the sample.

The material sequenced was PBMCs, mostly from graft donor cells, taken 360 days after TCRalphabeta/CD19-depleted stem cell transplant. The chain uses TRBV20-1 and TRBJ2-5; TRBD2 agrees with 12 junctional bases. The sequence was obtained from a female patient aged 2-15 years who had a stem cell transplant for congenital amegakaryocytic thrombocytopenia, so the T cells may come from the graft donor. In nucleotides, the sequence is TGCAGTGCTAGAGATCAACTAGCGGGGGGAGGAGAGACCCAGTACTTC. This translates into CSARDQLAGGGETQYF.